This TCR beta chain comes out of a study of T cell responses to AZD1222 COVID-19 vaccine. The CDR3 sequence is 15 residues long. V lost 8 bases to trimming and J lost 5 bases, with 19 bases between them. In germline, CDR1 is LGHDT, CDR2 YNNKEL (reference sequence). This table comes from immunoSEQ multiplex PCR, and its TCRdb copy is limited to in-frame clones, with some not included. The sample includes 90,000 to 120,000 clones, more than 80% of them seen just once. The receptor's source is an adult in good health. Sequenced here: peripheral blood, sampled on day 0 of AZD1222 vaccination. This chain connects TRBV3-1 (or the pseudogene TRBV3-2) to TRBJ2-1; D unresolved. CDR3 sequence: CASQAKGAQNNEQFF. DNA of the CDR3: TGTGCCAGCCAAGCCAAGGGCGCACAGAACAATGAGCAGTTCTTC.